The sequence of this TCR beta chain was determined in a study of T cell responses to AZD1222 COVID-19 vaccine. Points on this clone: The antigen is undetermined.

Regarding the study as a whole: Spike-specific TCR breadth and depth grew following two AZD1222 doses. Mostly white British, mostly female donors; authors suggested clonal diversity may be underestimated.

Sequencing used immunoSEQ multiplex PCR; TCRdb keeps in-frame clones, though not all of them. The sample lists 130,000 or so clones, about 93% occurring once. CDR3 length: 14 residues. V shed 0 bases, J shed 4 bases, and the junction held 2 bases outside the gene matches. From germline, CDR1 is SEHNR and CDR2 FQNEAQ (reference sequence). Material: peripheral blood, obtained on day 0 of AZD1222 vaccination. The TCR comes from an adult in good health. The chain recombines TRBV7-9 with TRBJ1-2; 7 bases align to TRBD1. CDR3 DNA: TGTGCCAGCAGCTTAGCCGGGACAGCCTATGGCTACACCTTC. Encoded protein: CASSLAGTAYGYTF.